This TCR beta chain was recovered during a study of cytomegalovirus exposure and HLA in healthy donors. Findings and limits, study-wide: As a later analysis revealed, most CMV-associated TCR beta chains appeared HLA-restricted.

The PCR ran on 60 Vbeta and 13 Jbeta primers. Measured with immunoSEQ multiplex PCR; TCRdb has only the in-frame clones, and not every one. Among about 150,000 clones listed, over 70% were seen once. The V and J ends lost 4 bases and 13 bases respectively, with 17 bases between them. Germline V CDR1 and CDR2: SGHNT, YYREEE (reference sequence). CDR3 length equals 12 residues. Details on this clone: Its antigen remains unknown.

The sequenced material came from PBMCs. The TCR was taken from a man younger than 40 in good health and CMV-seronegative. The chain combines TRBV5-4 with TRBJ2-5, with D possibly TRBD1 on 6 matching bases. CDR3 residues: CASSTDRFDWYF. In DNA, the CDR3 is TGTGCCAGCAGCACAGACAGGTTTGATTGGTACTTC. The full variable domain, its missing parts supplied by reference TRBV5-4 and TRBJ2-5, is ETGVTQSPTHLIKTRGQQVTLRCSSQSGHNTVSWYQQALGQGPQFIFQYYREEENGRGNFPPRFSGLQFPNYSSELNVNALELDDSALYLCASSTDRFDWYFGPGTRLLVL.